The clone carrying this TCR beta chain has only a few counts. Other nucleotide sequences from this sample produce the same CDR3. Participants came from roughly 24 US areas, aged about 18 to 90 years. The V gene's germline CDR1 is WNHNN and CDR2 SYGVQD (reference sequence). This CDR3 region has 15 residues. Trimming shortened V by 0 bases and J by 1 base, and 9 bases separated the two germline ends. The authors' processing: Quantification of nucleated cells was approximated via reference gene primer amplification. Produced via immunoSEQ multiplex PCR; TCRdb's table is partial and in-frame only. V, J and clone size were drawn from that table, and D and trimming were deduced from the DNA. The repertoire holds fewer than 250,000 clones, with under 90% as singletons. The entry originates in a study of blood T cell repertoires in COVID-19. Study details: Donors in the United States, Italy and Spain gave samples during acute or convalescent COVID-19.

The TCR was taken from a woman aged 50 to 65 who had been exposed to COVID-19. The sequencing input was PBMCs or T cells enriched from blood (not recorded which). The rearrangement links TRBV10-1 to TRBJ2-5, with a weak D call TRBD2 (5 bases). Here the CDR3 reads CASSESGRGQETQYF. CDR3 nucleotides: TGCGCCAGCAGTGAGTCGGGCCGGGGCCAAGAGACCCAGTACTTC.